The present T cell receptor (beta chain) was sequenced within a study of identical twins. In germline, CDR1 is SGHNT, CDR2 YENEEA. V lost 6 bases and J 10 bases, leaving 46 bases between the germline ends. The CDR3 is made up of 23 amino acids. Study-wide points: Modeled out-of-frame TCR alpha sharing in monozygotic twins fell below observed levels.

On this clonotype: Its antigen is undetermined.

cDNA carried unique molecular identifiers, and a universal primer site was added by template switching. TCRdb ran MiXCR on the 5' RACE reads and lists one entry per CDR3 protein. The data show fewer than 450,000 distinct CDR3 sequences, approximately 8.8% seen once. The receptor comes from a woman aged 45-65 years in good health. V gene TRBV11-3 combines with J gene TRBJ2-1, with D tentatively TRBD1 or TRBD2 (8 bases each). The sample consisted of naive T cells sorted from blood. CDR3 residues: CASSSTPTPGGLLVGLVRDEQFF. The CDR3 DNA follows: TGTGCCAGCAGTTCCACCCCCACACCAGGGGGCTTACTTGTGGGACTAGTAAGAGACGAGCAGTTCTTC.